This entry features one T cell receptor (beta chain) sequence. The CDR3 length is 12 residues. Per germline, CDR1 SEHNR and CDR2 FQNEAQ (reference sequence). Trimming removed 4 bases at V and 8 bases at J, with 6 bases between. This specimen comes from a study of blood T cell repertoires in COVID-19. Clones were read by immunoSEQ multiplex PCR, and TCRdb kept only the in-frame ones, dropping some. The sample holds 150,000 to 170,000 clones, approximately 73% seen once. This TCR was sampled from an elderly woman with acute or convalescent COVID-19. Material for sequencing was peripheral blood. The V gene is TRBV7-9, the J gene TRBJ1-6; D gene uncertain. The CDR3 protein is CASSSRDSPLHF. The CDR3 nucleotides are TGTGCCAGCAGCTCCCGCGATTCACCCCTCCACTTT.